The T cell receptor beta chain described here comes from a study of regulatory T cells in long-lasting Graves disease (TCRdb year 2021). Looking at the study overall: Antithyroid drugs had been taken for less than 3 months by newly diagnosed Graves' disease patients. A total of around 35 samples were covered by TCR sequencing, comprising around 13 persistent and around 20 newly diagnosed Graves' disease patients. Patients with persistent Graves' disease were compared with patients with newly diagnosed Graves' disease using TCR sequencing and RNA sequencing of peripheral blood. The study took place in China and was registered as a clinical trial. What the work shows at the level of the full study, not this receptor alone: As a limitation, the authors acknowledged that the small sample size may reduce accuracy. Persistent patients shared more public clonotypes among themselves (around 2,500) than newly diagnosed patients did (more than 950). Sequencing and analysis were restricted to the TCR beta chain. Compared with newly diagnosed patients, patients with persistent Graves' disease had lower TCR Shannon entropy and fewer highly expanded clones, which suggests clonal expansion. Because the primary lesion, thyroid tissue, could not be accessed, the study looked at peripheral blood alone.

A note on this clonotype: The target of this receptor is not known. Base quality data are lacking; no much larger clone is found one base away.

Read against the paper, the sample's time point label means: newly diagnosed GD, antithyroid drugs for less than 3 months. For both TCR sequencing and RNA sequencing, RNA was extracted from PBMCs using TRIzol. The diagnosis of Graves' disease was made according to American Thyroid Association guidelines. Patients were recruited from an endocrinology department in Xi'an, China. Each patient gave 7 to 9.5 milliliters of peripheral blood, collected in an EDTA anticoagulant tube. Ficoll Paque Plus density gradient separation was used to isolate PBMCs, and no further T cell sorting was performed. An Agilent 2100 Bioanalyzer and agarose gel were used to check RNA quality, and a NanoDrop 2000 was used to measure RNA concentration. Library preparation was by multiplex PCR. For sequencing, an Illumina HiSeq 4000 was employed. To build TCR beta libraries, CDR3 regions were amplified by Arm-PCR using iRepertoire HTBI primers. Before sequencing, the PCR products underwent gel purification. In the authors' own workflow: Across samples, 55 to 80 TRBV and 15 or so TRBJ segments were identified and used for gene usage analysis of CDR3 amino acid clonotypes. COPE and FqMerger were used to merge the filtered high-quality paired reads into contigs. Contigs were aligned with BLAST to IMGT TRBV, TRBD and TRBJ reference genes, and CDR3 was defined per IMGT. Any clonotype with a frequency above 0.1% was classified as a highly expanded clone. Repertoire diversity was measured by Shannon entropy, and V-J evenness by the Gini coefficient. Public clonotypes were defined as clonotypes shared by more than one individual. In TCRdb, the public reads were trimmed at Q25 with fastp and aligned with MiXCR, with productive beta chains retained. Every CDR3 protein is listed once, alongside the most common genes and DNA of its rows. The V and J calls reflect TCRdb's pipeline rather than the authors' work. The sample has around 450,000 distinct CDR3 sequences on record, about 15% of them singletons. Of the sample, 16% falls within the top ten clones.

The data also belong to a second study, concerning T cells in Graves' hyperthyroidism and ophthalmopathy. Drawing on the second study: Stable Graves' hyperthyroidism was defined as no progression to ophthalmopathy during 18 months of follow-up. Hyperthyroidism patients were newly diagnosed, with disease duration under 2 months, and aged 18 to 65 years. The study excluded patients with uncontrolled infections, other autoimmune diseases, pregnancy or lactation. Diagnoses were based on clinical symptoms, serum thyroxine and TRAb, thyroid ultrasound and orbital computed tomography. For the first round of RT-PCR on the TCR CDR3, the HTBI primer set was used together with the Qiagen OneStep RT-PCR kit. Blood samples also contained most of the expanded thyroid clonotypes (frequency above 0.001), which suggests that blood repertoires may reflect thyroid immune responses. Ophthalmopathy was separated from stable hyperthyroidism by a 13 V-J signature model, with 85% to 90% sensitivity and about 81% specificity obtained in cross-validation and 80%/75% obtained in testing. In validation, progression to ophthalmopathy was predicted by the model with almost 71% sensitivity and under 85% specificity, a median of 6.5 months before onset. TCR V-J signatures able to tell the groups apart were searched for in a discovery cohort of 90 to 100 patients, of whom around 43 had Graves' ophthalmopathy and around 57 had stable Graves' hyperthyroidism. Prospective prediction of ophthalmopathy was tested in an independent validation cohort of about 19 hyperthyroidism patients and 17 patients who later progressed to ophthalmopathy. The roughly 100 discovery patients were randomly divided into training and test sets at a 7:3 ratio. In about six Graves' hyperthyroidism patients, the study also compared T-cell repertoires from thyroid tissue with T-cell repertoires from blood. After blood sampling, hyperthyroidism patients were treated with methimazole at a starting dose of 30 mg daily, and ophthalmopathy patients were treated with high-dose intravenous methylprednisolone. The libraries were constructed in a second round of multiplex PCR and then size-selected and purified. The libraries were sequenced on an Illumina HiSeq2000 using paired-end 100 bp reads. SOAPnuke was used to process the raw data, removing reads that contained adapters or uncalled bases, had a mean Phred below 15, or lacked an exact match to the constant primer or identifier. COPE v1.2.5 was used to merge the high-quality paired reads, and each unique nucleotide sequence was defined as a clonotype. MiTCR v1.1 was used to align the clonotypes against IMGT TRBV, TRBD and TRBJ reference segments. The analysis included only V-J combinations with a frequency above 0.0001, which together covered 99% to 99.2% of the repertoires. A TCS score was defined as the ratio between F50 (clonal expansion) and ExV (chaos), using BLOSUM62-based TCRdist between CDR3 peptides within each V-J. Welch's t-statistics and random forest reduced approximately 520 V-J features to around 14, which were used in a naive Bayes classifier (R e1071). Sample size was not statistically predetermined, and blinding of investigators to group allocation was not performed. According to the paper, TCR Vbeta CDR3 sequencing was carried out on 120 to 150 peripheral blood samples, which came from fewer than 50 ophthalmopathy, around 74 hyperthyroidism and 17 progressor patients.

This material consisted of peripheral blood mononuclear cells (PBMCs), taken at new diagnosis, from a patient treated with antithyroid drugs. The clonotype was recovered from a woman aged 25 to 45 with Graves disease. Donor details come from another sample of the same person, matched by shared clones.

Here the CDR3 is given as CASSLQGAGSYNEQFF. The DNA sequence is as follows: TGCGCCAGCAGCCTACAGGGGGCAGGGTCCTACAATGAGCAGTTCTTC. The chain was built from TRBV5-1 and TRBJ2-1; 9 nucleotides in the junction match TRBD1. The CDR3 runs 16 amino acids, cysteine and phenylalanine included. Only the CDR3 region is kept as DNA, spanning 48 bases read in frame from base 1. Ends trimmed: V by 4 bases, J by 1 base; bases unmatched to a gene: 6. The germline V gene encodes CDR1 SGHRS and CDR2 YFSETQ.